The 25 T cell receptor beta chains presented below share a single source sample, sequenced in a study of CD8 T cells in ankylosing spondylitis. In TCRdb, the 5' RACE reads were re-called with MiXCR into one record per CDR3 protein. Here the sample spans approximately 250,000 distinct CDR3 sequences, roughly a tenth being singletons. The sequencing sample was made of blood, either unsorted or a sorted T cell fraction (not recorded which). The receptor set was obtained from a male donor with ankylosing spondylitis or in good health (not recorded which).

This clonotype has a count of ten or more. J is TRBJ1-1 and V is TRBV20-1; D uncertain. The CDR3 loop spans 13 amino acids. Germline lookup yields CDR1 DFQATT and CDR2 SNEGSKA (reference sequence). Deletions cut 1 base from V and 4 bases from J, with 10 bases between. The CDR3 loop is CSARVPGSTEAFF. Here the CDR3 DNA reads TGCAGTGCTAGAGTCCCGGGGTCCACTGAAGCTTTCTTT.

This clonotype was observed at least ten times. V gene TRBV10-3 combines with J gene TRBJ2-2; 7 bases agree with TRBD1. The V segment lost 7 bases and the J segment 0 bases; nucleotides outside the gene matches: 5. The germline gives CDR1 ENHRY, CDR2 SYGVKD. The CDR3 is 15 residues long. The CDR3 DNA is TGTGCCATCACCGTAGGGACAGCGAACACCGGGGAGCTGTTTTTT. It yields the protein CAITVGTANTGELFF.

This clonotype was seen many times. The V and J genes are TRBV20-1 and TRBJ1-4, with a possible D match to TRBD1 (6 bases). V lost 6 bases to trimming and J lost 5 bases, with 19 bases between them. The CDR3 is 15 amino acids. Looked up from germline, CDR1 is DFQATT and CDR2 is SNEGSKA (reference sequence). As DNA, the CDR3 is TGCAGTGCGGAGCCTCCGGGACACCACAATGAAAAACTGTTTTTT. It yields the protein CSAEPPGHHNEKLFF.

This clonotype appeared many times. J is TRBJ2-5 and V is TRBV5-1; D unclear. The CDR3 totals 13 residues. Trimming left V 4 bases short and J 1 base short, with 8 bases between. Per germline, CDR1 SGHRS and CDR2 YFSETQ. The CDR3 is CASSLKLQETQYF. Here the CDR3 DNA reads TGCGCCAGCAGCCTCAAACTCCAAGAGACCCAGTACTTC.

This clonotype was counted many times. The rearrangement links TRBV20-1 to TRBJ1-6; D remains unclear. The CDR3 consists of 16 residues. Per the germline V gene, CDR1 is DFQATT and CDR2 is SNEGSKA (reference sequence). V was cut by 1 base and J by 2 bases, with 12 bases left in between. The CDR3 spells CSARARWDAYNSPLHF. The DNA of the CDR3 is TGCAGTGCTAGAGCCAGGTGGGATGCCTATAATTCACCCCTCCACTTT.

The sample holds many counts of this clonotype. The chain carries TRBV20-1 and TRBJ2-3; D ambiguous. The germline V gene has CDR1 DFQATT and CDR2 SNEGSKA (reference sequence). The CDR3 contains 13 residues. V was clipped by 1 base and J by 2 bases, with 7 bases between them. CDR3 residues: CSARVSNTDTQYF. For the CDR3, the DNA is TGCAGTGCTAGAGTCTCGAACACAGATACGCAGTATTTT.

This clonotype showed up many times. This chain uses TRBV3-1 with TRBJ2-7; D possibly corresponds to TRBD2 (7 bases). Germline-derived CDR1 and CDR2 are LGHDT and YNNKEL (reference sequence). The CDR3 length is 14 residues. Deletions cut 4 bases from V and 3 bases from J, with 13 bases between. CDR3 DNA: TGTGCCAGCAGCCCCGGGGGCGGGGGCTACGAGCAGTACTTC. It encodes CASSPGGGGYEQYF.

The V gene is TRBV6-4, the J gene TRBJ1-2, with D possibly matching TRBD1 (6 bases). The germline gives CDR1 MRHNA, CDR2 SNTAGT. This CDR3 spans 13 amino acids. V gave up 6 bases and J gave up 2 bases, with 10 bases separating them. The CDR3 sequence: CASRDSLNYGYTF. The CDR3 DNA reads as TGTGCCAGCAGGGACAGTTTAAACTATGGCTACACCTTC.

This clonotype came up many times. This chain connects TRBV5-1 to TRBJ1-1; D uncertain. V was pared by 0 bases and J by 4 bases, with 13 bases between. This CDR3 is built from 15 residues. Per germline, CDR1 SGHRS and CDR2 YFSETQ. In DNA, the CDR3 is TGCGCCAGCAGCTTGGCCGACGGGGTTCCCACTGAAGCTTTCTTT. Protein sequence: CASSLADGVPTEAFF.

This clonotype has ten or more counts. The rearrangement uses TRBV5-1 and TRBJ1-4; weak D call: TRBD1 (5 bases). Between the trimmed V and J ends, which lost 2 bases and 6 bases, there was a span of 8 bases. Germline CDR1 and CDR2: SGHRS and YFSETQ. The CDR3 totals 13 residues. The CDR3 DNA is TGCGCCAGCAGCTTCGGACAAGATGAAAAACTGTTTTTT. This sequence encodes CASSFGQDEKLFF.

The chain has TRBV20-1 and TRBJ1-1, with 7 nucleotides matching TRBD1. The V gene's germline CDR1 is DFQATT and CDR2 SNEGSKA (reference sequence). Trimming took 3 bases from V and 3 from J; bases not matched to a gene: 4. The CDR3 length is 13 residues. The CDR3 loop is CSASTGADTEAFF. CDR3 bases: TGCAGTGCTAGCACAGGGGCAGACACTGAAGCTTTCTTT.

This clonotype was observed at least ten times. The chain joins TRBV15 to TRBJ1-1; a weak D match, TRBD1 (5 bases). This CDR3 has 14 residues. The ends were cut back, 2 bases at V and 6 bases at J, with 13 bases in the middle. Germline loops: CDR1 LNHNV, CDR2 YYDKDF (reference sequence). The CDR3 loop reads CATSRLGVGSEAFF. In DNA, the CDR3 is TGTGCCACCAGCAGACTAGGGGTTGGATCTGAAGCTTTCTTT.

This clonotype was seen repeatedly, ten times or more. The chain is built from TRBV20-1 and TRBJ2-7; possible D gene TRBD2, 5 bases. This CDR3 is built from 14 residues. CDR1 DFQATT and CDR2 SNEGSKA come from the germline V gene (reference sequence). Trimming took off 1 base at V and 2 bases at J, with 12 bases between the two ends. The CDR3 reads CSARVPGFTYEQYF. CDR3 nucleotides: TGCAGTGCTAGAGTTCCGGGATTCACCTACGAGCAGTACTTC.

This clonotype showed up just a few times. Being one base from a much bigger clone, this may be a read error. This chain uses TRBV12-3 or TRBV12-4 with TRBJ1-1; D perhaps matches TRBD1 (6 bases). V was pared by 3 bases and J by 1 base, with 15 bases between. The length of the CDR3 is 16 residues. The CDR3 sequence is CASSFRDNHWNTEAFF. As DNA, the CDR3 is TGTGCCAGCAGTTTCCGGGACAACCATTGGAACACTGAAGCTTTCTTT.

This clonotype was recorded many times. V and J are TRBV29-1 and TRBJ2-1; tentatively, D is TRBD2 (6 bases). The CDR3 totals 14 residues. V shed 3 bases and J shed 9 bases, with 18 bases lying between them. In germline, CDR1 is SQVTM, CDR2 ANQGSEA. The CDR3 region has the DNA TGCAGCGTTGACGGCCCCATGGGGCGGGGTGAGCAGTTCTTC. It encodes CSVDGPMGRGEQFF.

There are many counts of this clonotype. The chain uses TRBV5-5 and TRBJ1-5, with 9 bases lining up with TRBD1. Per germline, CDR1 SGHKS and CDR2 YYEKEE (reference sequence). V shed 2 bases and J 4 bases; nucleotides not matched to a gene: 7. The CDR3 is made up of 16 amino acids. CDR3 in DNA: TGTGCCAGCAGCTTCAGACCGGGACAGGGTAATCAGCCCCAGCATTTT. Protein product: CASSFRPGQGNQPQHF.

This clonotype was seen only a few times. The V call is TRBV12-3 or TRBV12-4, the J call TRBJ2-3, with D perhaps TRBD1 (6 bases). This CDR3 spans 14 amino acids. V was pared by 5 bases and J by 3 bases, with 12 bases between. CDR3 nucleotides: TGTGCCAGCAGTCCTACAGGGCGAACAGATACGCAGTATTTT. Its protein product is CASSPTGRTDTQYF.

This clonotype was observed many times. The chain employs TRBV12-3 or TRBV12-4 and TRBJ2-1; no firm D call. V lost 6 bases and J 7 bases, leaving 10 bases between the germline ends. The CDR3 is 12 residues long. The CDR3 loop is CASRTIRNEQFF. Here the CDR3 DNA reads TGTGCCAGCAGAACTATCCGGAATGAGCAGTTCTTC.

The chain joins TRBV7-2 to TRBJ1-3, with D uncertain. Trimming left V 2 bases short and J 6 bases short, with 8 bases between. The CDR3 has 13 residues. CDR1 and CDR2 (germline): SGHTA, FQGNSA. This chain's CDR3 is CASSLRASNTIYF. The CDR3 DNA is TGTGCCAGCAGCTTAAGGGCCTCAAACACCATATATTTT.

This clonotype was picked up many times. V and J are TRBV4-2 and TRBJ2-7; D possibly corresponds to TRBD2 (6 bases). Deletions cut 0 bases from V and 10 bases from J, with 13 bases between. Germline V lookup: CDR1 LGHNA, CDR2 YNFKEQ. This CDR3 region has 13 residues. In nucleotides, the CDR3 is TGTGCCAGCAGCCAAGATGGGCGGGATGATCAGTACTTC. Translated: CASSQDGRDDQYF.

This clonotype was counted at least ten times. The chain combines TRBV2 with TRBJ2-2; 14 nucleotides agree with TRBD2. The CDR3 spans 17 residues. The germline CDR1 and CDR2 sequences are SNHLY and FYNNEI. V was pared by 7 bases and J by 2 bases, with 6 bases of the junction left unmatched. The CDR3 DNA sequence: TGTGCCAGCATTCGACTAGCGGGAGGGCCAAACACCGGGGAGCTGTTTTTT. Translating it yields CASIRLAGGPNTGELFF.

This clonotype has a count of ten or more. The rearrangement uses TRBV30 and TRBJ1-1; 7 bases are a match to TRBD1. Germline lookup yields CDR1 GTSNPN and CDR2 SVGIG (reference sequence). The CDR3 is 13 residues long. The V segment lost 3 bases and the J segment 5 bases; nucleotides outside the gene matches: 6. The CDR3 reads CAWSRQGRTEAFF. The CDR3 DNA sequence: TGTGCCTGGAGCCGACAGGGTAGGACTGAAGCTTTCTTT.

This clonotype was observed a few times. V and J are TRBV27 and TRBJ2-3; 7 positions agree with TRBD2. V dropped 8 bases and J dropped 2; count of bases not matched to a gene: 13. The CDR3 contains 16 residues. Germline lookup yields CDR1 MNHEY and CDR2 SMNVEV (reference sequence). CDR3 sequence reads: CASGASGPLLTDTQYF. The CDR3 DNA sequence: TGTGCCAGCGGGGCTAGCGGACCGTTACTCACAGATACGCAGTATTTT.

Ten or more counts support this clonotype. This chain connects TRBV20-1 to TRBJ1-1; D call uncertain. V was clipped by 3 bases and J by 5 bases, with 13 bases between them. Germline lookup yields CDR1 DFQATT and CDR2 SNEGSKA (reference sequence). The CDR3 contains 13 residues. CDR3 residues: CSASGEAKTEAFF. CDR3 DNA: TGCAGTGCTAGCGGGGAGGCGAAGACTGAAGCTTTCTTT.

This clonotype has ten or more counts. DNA for the CDR3: TGCGCCAGCAGCTTCAACTTAAACGGAGGGGAGCTGTTTTTT. Amino acid sequence: CASSFNLNGGELFF. The genes are TRBV5-1 and TRBJ2-2; D not certain. Germline CDR1 reads SGHRS; CDR2 reads YFSETQ. This CDR3 has 14 residues. Trimming left V 2 bases short and J 8 bases short, with 13 bases between.